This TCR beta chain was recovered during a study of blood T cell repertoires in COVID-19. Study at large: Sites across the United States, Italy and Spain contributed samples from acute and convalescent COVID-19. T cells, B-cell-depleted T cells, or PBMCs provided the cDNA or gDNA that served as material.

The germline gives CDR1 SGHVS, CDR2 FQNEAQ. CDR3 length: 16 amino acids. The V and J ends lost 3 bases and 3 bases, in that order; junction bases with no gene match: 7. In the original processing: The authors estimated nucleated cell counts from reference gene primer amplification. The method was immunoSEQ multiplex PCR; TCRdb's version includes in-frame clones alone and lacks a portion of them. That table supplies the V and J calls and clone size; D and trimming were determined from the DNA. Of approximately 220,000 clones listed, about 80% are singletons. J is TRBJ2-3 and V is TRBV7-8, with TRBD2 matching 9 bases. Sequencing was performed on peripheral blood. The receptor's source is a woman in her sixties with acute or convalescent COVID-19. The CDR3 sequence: CASSFVAGARTDTQYF. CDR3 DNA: TGTGCCAGCAGCTTTGTAGCGGGGGCTCGAACAGATACGCAGTATTTT.